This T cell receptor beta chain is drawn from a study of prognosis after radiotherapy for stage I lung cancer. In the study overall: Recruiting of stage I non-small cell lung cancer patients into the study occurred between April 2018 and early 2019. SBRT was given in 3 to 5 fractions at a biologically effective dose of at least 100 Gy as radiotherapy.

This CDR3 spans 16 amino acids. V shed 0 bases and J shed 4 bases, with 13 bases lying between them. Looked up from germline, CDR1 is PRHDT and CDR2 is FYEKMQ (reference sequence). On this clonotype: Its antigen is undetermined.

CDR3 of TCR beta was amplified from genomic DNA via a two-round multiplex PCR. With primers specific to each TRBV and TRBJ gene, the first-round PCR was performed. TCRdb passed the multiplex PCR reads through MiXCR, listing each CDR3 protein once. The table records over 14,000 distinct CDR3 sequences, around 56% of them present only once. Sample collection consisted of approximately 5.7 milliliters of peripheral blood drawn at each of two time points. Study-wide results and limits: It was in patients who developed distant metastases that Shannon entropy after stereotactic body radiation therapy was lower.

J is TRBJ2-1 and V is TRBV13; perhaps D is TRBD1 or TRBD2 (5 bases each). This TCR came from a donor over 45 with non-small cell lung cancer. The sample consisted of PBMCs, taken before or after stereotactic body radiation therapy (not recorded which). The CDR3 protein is CASSLGEGWGYNEQFF. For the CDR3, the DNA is TGTGCCAGCAGCTTAGGTGAGGGGTGGGGGTACAATGAGCAGTTCTTC.